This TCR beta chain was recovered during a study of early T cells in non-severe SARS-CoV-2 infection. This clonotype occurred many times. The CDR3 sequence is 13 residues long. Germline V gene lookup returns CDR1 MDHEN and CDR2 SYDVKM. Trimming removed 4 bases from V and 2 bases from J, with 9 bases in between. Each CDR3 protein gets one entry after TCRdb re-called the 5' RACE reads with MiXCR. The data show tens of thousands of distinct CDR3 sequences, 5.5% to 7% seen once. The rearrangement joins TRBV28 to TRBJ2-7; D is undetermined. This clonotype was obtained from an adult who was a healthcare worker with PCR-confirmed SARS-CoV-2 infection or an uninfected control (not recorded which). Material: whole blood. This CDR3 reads CASSSPGTYEQYF. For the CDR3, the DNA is TGTGCCAGCAGTTCCCCGGGCACCTACGAGCAGTACTTC. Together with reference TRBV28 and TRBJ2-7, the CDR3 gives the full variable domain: DVKVTQSSRYLVKRTGEKVFLECVQDMDHENMFWYRQDPGLGLRLIYFSYDVKMKEKGDIPEGYSVSREKKERFSLILESASTNQTSMYLCASSSPGTYEQYFGPGTRLTVT.